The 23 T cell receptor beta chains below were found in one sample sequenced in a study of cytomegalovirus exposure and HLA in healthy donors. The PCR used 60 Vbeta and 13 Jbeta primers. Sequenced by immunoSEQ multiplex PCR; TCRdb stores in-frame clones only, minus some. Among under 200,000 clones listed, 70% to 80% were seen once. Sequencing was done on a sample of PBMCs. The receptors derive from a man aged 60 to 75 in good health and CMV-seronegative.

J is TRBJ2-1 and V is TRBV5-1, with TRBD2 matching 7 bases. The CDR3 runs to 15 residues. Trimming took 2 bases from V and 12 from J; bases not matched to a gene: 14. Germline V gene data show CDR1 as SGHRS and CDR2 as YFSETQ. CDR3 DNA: TGCGCCAGCAGCTTAACCGGGACTATGCTTGTGGGGCAGTTCTTC. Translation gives CASSLTGTMLVGQFF.

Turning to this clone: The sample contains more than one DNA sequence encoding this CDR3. This CDR3 reads CASSPTYNEQFF. CDR3 nucleotides: TGTGCCAGCAGCCCAACCTACAATGAGCAGTTCTTC. The gene calls are TRBV9 and TRBJ2-1; no definite D call. Trimming removed 4 bases from V and 2 bases from J, with 4 bases in between. The germline V gene has CDR1 SGDLS and CDR2 YYNGEE. This CDR3 contains 12 residues.

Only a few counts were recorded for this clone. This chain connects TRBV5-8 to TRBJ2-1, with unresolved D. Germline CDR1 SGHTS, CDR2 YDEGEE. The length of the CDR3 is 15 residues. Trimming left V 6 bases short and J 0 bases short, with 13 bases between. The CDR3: CASTRNLGSYNEQFF. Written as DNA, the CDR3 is TGTGCCAGCACGCGTAACCTCGGCTCCTACAATGAGCAGTTCTTC.

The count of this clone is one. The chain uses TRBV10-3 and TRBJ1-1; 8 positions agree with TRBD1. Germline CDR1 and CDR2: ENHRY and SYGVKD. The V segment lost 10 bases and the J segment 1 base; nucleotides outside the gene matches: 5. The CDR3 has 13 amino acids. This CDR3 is CATTTGENTEAFF. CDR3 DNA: TGTGCCACCACGACAGGGGAGAACACTGAAGCTTTCTTT.

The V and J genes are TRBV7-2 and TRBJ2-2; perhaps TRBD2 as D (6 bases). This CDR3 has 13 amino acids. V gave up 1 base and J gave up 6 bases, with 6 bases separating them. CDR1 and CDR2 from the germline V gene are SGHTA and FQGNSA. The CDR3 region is CASSLGGAGELFF. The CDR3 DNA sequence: TGTGCCAGCAGCTTAGGGGGGGCCGGGGAGCTGTTTTTT.

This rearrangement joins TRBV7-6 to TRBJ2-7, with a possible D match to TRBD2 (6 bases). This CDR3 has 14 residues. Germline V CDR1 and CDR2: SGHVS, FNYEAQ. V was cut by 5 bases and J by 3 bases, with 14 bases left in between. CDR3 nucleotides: TGTGCCAGCAGCCTGCTAGGGGAGGACTACGAGCAGTACTTC. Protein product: CASSLLGEDYEQYF. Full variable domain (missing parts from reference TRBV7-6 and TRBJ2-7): GAGVSQSPRYKVTKRGQDVALRCDPISGHVSLYWYRQALGQGPEFLTYFNYEAQQDKSGLPNDRFSAERPEGSISTLTIQRTEQRDSAMYRCASSLLGEDYEQYFGPGTRLTVT.

This CDR3 reads CAISESGGLSYEQYF. The DNA for the CDR3 is TGTGCCATCAGTGAGTCGGGGGGACTTTCCTACGAGCAGTACTTC. This chain connects TRBV10-3 to TRBJ2-7, with D maybe TRBD2 (6 bases). Between the trimmed V and J ends, which lost 0 bases and 1 base, there was a span of 10 bases. This CDR3 is built from 15 residues. Per the germline V gene, CDR1 is ENHRY and CDR2 is SYGVKD.

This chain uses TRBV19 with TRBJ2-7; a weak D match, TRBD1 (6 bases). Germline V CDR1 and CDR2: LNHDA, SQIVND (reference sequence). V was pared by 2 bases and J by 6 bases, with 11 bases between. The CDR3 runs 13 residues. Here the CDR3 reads CASSIQGLGEQYF. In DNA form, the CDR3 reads TGTGCCAGTAGTATACAGGGGCTGGGCGAGCAGTACTTC.

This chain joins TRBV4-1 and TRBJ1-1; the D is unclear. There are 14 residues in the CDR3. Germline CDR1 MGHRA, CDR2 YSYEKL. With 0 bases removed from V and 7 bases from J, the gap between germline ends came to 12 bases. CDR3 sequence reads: CASSQEGQRVEAFF. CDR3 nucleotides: TGCGCCAGCAGCCAAGAAGGGCAGCGGGTTGAAGCTTTCTTT.

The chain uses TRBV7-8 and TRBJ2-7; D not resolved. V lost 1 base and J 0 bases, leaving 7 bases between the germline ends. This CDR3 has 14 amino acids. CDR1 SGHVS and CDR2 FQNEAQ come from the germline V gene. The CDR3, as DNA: TGTGCCAGCAGCTTAGAGTACAGCTCCTACGAGCAGTACTTC. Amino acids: CASSLEYSSYEQYF.

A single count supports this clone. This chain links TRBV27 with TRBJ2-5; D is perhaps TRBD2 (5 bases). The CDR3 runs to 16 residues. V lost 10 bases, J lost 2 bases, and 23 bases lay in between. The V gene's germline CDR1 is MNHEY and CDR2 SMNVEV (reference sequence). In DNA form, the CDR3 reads TGTGCCACCGCCATCGAGGGAATTCACATTCAAGAGACCCAGTACTTC. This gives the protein CATAIEGIHIQETQYF.

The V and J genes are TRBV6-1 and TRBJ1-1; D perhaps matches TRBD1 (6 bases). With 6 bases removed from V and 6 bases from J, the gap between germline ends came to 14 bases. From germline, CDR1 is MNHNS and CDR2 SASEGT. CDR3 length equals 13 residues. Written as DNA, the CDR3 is TGTGCCAGCAGCCCTGGACAGTTTTCTGAAGCTTTCTTT. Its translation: CASSPGQFSEAFF.

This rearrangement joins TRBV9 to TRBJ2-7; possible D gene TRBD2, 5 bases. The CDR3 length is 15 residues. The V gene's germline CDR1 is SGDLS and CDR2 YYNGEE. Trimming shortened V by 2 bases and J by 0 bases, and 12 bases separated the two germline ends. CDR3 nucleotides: TGTGCCAGCAGCGTCACGGACTTGATCTCCTACGAGCAGTACTTC. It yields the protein CASSVTDLISYEQYF.

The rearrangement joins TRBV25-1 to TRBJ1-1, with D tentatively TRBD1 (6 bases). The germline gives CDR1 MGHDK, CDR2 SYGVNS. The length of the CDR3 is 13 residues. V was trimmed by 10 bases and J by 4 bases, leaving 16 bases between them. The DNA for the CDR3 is TGTGCCACCTCAAGGGGGGGGTTCACTGAAGCTTTCTTT. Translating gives CATSRGGFTEAFF.

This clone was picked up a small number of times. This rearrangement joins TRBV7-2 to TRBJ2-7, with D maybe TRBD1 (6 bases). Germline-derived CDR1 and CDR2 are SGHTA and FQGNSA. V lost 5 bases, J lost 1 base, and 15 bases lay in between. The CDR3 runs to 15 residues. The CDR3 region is CASSATGPLSYEQYF. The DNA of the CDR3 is TGTGCCAGCAGCGCGACAGGACCCTTATCCTACGAGCAGTACTTC. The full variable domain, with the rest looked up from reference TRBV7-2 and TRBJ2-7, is GAGVSQSPSNKVTEKGKDVELRCDPISGHTALYWYRQSLGQGLEFLIYFQGNSAPDKSGLPSDRFSAERTGGSVSTLTIQRTQQEDSAVYLCASSATGPLSYEQYFGPGTRLTVT.

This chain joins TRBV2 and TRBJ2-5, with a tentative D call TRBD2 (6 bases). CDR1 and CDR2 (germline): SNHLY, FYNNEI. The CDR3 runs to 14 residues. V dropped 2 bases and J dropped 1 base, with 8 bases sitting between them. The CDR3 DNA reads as TGTGCCAGCAGTGAACCTAGCGTCCAAGAGACCCAGTACTTC. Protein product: CASSEPSVQETQYF.

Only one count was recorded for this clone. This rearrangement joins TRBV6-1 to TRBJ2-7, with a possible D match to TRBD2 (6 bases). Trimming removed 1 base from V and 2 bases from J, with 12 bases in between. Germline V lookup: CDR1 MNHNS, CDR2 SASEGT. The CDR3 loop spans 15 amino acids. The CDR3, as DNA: TGTGCCAGCAGTGAAGGTGGCGGGATAACCTACGAGCAGTACTTC. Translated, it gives CASSEGGGITYEQYF.

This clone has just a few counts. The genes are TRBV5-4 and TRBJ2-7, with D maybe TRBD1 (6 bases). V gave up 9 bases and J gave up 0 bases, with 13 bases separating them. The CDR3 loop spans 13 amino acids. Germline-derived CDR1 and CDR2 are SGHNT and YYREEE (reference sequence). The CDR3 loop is CATRQGSSYEQYF. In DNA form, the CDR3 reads TGTGCCACCCGTCAGGGGAGCTCCTACGAGCAGTACTTC.

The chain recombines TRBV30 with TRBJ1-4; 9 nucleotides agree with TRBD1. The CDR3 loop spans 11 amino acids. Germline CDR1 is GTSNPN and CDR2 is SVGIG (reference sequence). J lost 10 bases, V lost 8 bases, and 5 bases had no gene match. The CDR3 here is CAGAQGAKLFF. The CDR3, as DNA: TGTGCCGGCGCACAGGGGGCAAAACTGTTTTTT.

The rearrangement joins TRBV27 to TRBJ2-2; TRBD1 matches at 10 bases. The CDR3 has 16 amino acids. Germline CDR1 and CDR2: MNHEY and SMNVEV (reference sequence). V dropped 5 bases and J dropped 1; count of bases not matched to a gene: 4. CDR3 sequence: CASSIWDRGNTGELFF. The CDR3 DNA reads TGTGCCAGCAGTATATGGGACAGGGGGAACACCGGGGAGCTGTTTTTT.

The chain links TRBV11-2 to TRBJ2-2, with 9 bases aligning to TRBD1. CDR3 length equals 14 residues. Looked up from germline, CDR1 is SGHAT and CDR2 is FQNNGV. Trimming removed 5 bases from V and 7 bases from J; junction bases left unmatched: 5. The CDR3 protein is CASSPSTGGGELFF. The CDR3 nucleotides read TGTGCCAGCAGCCCCTCGACAGGGGGCGGGGAGCTGTTTTTT.

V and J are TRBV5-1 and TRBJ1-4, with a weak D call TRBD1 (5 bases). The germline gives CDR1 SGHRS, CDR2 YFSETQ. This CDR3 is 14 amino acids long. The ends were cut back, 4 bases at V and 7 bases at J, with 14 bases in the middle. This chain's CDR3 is CASSPGGVLEKLFF. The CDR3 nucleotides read TGCGCCAGCAGCCCGGGGGGAGTCCTTGAAAAACTGTTTTTT.

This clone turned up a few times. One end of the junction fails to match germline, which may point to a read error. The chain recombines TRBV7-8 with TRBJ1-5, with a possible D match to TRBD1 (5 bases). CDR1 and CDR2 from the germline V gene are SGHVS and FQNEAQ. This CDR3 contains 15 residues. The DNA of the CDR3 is TGTGCCAGCAGCGGGGGGTCCTCGGGCAATCAGCCCCAGAATTTT. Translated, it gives CASSGGSSGNQPQNF. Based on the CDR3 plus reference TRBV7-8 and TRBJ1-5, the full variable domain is GAGVSQSPRYKVAKRGQDVALRCDPISGHVSLFWYQQALGQGPEFLTYFQNEAQLDKSGLPSDRFFAERPEGSVSTLKIQRTQQEDSAVYLCASSGGSSGNQPQNFGDGTRLSIL.